The TCR beta chain described here comes from a study of response to subunit inactivated influenza vaccine (dated by TCRdb to the late 2010s). Background on the whole study: Deep quantitative profiling of the T cell receptor repertoire was used in the study to follow responses to a trivalent subunit inactivated influenza vaccine. What the work shows at the level of the full study, not this receptor alone: The authors proposed that each seasonal influenza vaccination may bring in only a limited number of new T cells.

Comment on this clonotype: Its antigen specificity is not known. Per-base qualities were not stored, and no clone one base away is much larger.

From a lookup of the germline V gene (reference sequence), CDR1 and CDR2 are DFQATT and SNEGSKA. The CDR3 has 13 amino acids, counting the end cysteine and phenylalanine. Only the CDR3 DNA is retained, 39 bases long and in frame from the first base. After removal of 2 bases from V and 2 bases from J, the junction retains 3 bases not matched to a gene. The library relied on RT-PCR. Sequenced using an Illumina HiSeq 2500. TCRdb reanalyzed the raw reads on its own, using fastp at Q25 for trimming and MiXCR for clone calling, and kept in-frame beta chains. Every entry covers one CDR3 protein and lists the most common genes and DNA from its rows. This sample comprises hundreds of thousands of distinct CDR3 sequences, approximately 18% of them detected only once. Of the sample, 11% is held by the ten largest clones.

The material was PBMCs from blood, obtained 5 days after vaccination. The clonotype originates from a man aged 50 to 59 who received an inactivated influenza vaccine. Donor details come from another sample of the same person, matched by shared clones. The chain was built from TRBV20-1 and TRBJ2-7, with 7 central nucleotides matching TRBD2. In nucleotides, the sequence is TGCAGTGCTAGACTAGCGGAAACCTACGAGCAGTACTTC. Translated, it gives CSARLAETYEQYF.